The table lists the clone carrying this T cell receptor (beta chain) with a few counts. The antigen remains undetermined. The data originate from a study of identical twins. General study points: Beta clonotypes that were abundant in cord blood contained fewer insertions, a pattern absent from memory repertoires.

Each cDNA held unique molecular identifiers, and template switching gave it a universal primer site. TCRdb called the 5' RACE reads again in MiXCR, with one record for every CDR3 protein. The table includes hundreds of thousands of distinct CDR3 sequences, about 20% detected once. The sample was also linked to a second study, of T cells expressing NK-cell markers. That paper notes: Several donors showed these clonotypes also leading the CD3+CD56-NKG2C+ fraction.

The material sequenced was PBMCs. The sequence was collected from a woman younger than 35 in good health.

CDR3 region: CASSREASYNEQFF. The CDR3 DNA reads as TGTGCCAGCAGTAGGGAGGCCTCCTACAATGAGCAGTTCTTC. The chain employs TRBV12-3 or TRBV12-4 and TRBJ2-1; tentative D call: TRBD2 (6 bases). V was pared by 5 bases and J by 0 bases, with 8 bases between. The CDR3 is 14 residues long.